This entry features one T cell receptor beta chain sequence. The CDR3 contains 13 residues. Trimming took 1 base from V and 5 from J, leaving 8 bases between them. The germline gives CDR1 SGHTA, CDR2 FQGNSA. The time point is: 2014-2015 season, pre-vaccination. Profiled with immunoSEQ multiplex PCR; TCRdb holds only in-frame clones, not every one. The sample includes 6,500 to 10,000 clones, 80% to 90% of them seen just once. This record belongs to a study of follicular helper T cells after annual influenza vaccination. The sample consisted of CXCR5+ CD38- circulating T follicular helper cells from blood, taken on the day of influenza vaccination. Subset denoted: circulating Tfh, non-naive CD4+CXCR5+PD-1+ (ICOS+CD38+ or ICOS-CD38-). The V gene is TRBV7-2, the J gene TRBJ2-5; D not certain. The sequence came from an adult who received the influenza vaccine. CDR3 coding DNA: TGTGCCAGCAGCTTAGGGCGCGTGGAGACCCAGTACTTC. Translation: CASSLGRVETQYF. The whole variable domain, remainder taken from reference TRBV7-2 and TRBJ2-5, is GAGVSQSPSNKVTEKGKDVELRCDPISGHTALYWYRQSLGQGLEFLIYFQGNSAPDKSGLPSDRFSAERTGGSVSTLTIQRTQQEDSAVYLCASSLGRVETQYFGPGTRLLVL.